This paragraph reports one T cell receptor (beta chain). Its antigen is currently unknown. The read ends 3 residues shy of where the CDR3 ends; the end is completed using the germline J gene. Clones were sequenced by immunoSEQ multiplex PCR, and TCRdb holds only the in-frame ones, with some missing. The sample data list about 46,000 clones. Germline loops: CDR1 LNHDA, CDR2 SQIVND (reference sequence). The CDR3 contains 16 residues. This entry comes from a study of T cells in women clearing cervical HPV infection. The overall study: Case blood was drawn a median approximately 150 days after lesion detection. HLA type stays a possible confounder, typing being limited. Points from the study as a whole: Cases and controls were distinguished at AUC around 0.87 by richness and V genes. Richness differences could reflect unmeasured T-cell content per sample.

The TCR comes from a woman aged 18 to 75 with a cervical HPV16 infection that either progressed to CIN3+ or cleared (not recorded which). The chain links TRBV19 to TRBJ1-4; weak D call: TRBD1 (6 bases). Sequencing was carried out using blood buffy coat. The CDR3 DNA, read in part, is TGTGCCAGTAGTATAGGGCCCCACAGGGATAATTCACCA. It is translated as CASSIGPHRDNSP. The CDR3 in full is CASSIGPHRDNSPLFF.